These 12 T cell receptor beta chains were sequenced from one sample in a study of T cells expressing NK-cell markers. TCRdb re-called the 5' RACE reads; one entry per CDR3 protein, DNA not given. The sample includes some 410,000 distinct CDR3 sequences. Source material: blood T cells: a sorted CD56 or NKG2C T cell subset, CD4+ or CD8+ T cells, or bulk PBMC T cells (not recorded which). These receptors all come from a woman between 18 and 70 years old in good health.

The chain couples TRBV4-3 to TRBJ2-1; TCRdb returns TRBD2, unconfirmable since there is no DNA. CDR1 and CDR2 from the germline V gene are LGHNA and YSLEER. The CDR3 spans 16 residues. The CDR3 here is CASSQDAGGPSNEQFF.

This chain joins TRBV20-1 and TRBJ1-1; the TRBD1 assignment by TCRdb is unverifiable without DNA. Germline CDR1 DFQATT, CDR2 SNEGSKA (reference sequence). This CDR3 contains 15 residues. The CDR3: CSARDAPGGNTEAFF.

The V call is TRBV20-1, the J call TRBJ2-3; as DNA is missing, the TRBD1 call by TCRdb cannot be tested. Germline V gene sequence: CDR1 DFQATT, CDR2 SNEGSKA (reference sequence). CDR3 length equals 15 residues. This CDR3 reads CSARDIAGGADTQYF.

The chain uses TRBV6-1 and TRBJ2-1. This CDR3 is 16 amino acids long. The V gene's germline CDR1 is MNHNS and CDR2 SASEGT. CDR3 region: CASTKSYVQGYNEQFF.

The V call is TRBV20-1, the J call TRBJ1-5; TCRdb's assignment of TRBD1 cannot be checked, as there is no DNA. This CDR3 has 15 amino acids. CDR1 and CDR2 (germline): DFQATT, SNEGSKA (reference sequence). The CDR3 sequence: CSARPATGSNQPQHF.

The chain is built from TRBV3-1 and TRBJ2-7; the D call of TRBD1 rests on TCRdb alone, since no DNA is present to check it. Germline CDR1 LGHDT, CDR2 YNNKEL (reference sequence). This CDR3 spans 15 amino acids. The CDR3 region is CASSQERVGADEQYF.

The chain uses TRBV6-4 and TRBJ2-2. Per the germline V gene, CDR1 is MRHNA and CDR2 is SNTAGT. The CDR3 runs 13 residues. The CDR3 reads CASSDASNGELFF.

V gene TRBV6-5 combines with J gene TRBJ1-4. Per germline, CDR1 MNHEY and CDR2 SVGAGI. The CDR3 covers 13 residues. CDR3 amino acids: CASSWGLREKLFF.

The chain couples TRBV5-8 to TRBJ2-3. This CDR3 spans 15 amino acids. CDR1 and CDR2 from the germline V gene are SGHTS and YDEGEE. CDR3 amino acids: CASVSRYSSTDTQYF. Full variable domain (remainder filled in from reference TRBV5-8 and TRBJ2-3): EAGVTQSPTHLIKTRGQQATLRCSPISGHTSVYWYQQALGLGLQFLLWYDEGEERNRGNFPPRFSGRQFPNYSSELNVNALELEDSALYLCASVSRYSSTDTQYFGPGTRLTVL.

This chain joins TRBV7-2 and TRBJ1-2; the TCRdb D gene call, TRBD1, has no DNA to confirm it. Germline CDR1 reads SGHTA; CDR2 reads FQGNSA. The CDR3 runs 15 residues. This CDR3 reads CASSLDWGGGYGYTF. Variable domain in full (rest from reference TRBV7-2 and TRBJ1-2): GAGVSQSPSNKVTEKGKDVELRCDPISGHTALYWYRQSLGQGLEFLIYFQGNSAPDKSGLPSDRFSAERTGGSVSTLTIQRTQQEDSAVYLCASSLDWGGGYGYTFGSGTRLTVV.

The gene calls are TRBV4-2 and TRBJ2-1. The CDR3 is made up of 15 amino acids. In germline, CDR1 is LGHNA, CDR2 YNFKEQ. The CDR3 protein is CASSQDYRAYNEQFF.

V usage is TRBV29-1 and J usage is TRBJ2-3; TCRdb's D gene call, TRBD2, goes unchecked for lack of DNA. CDR3 size: 16 residues. Germline lookup yields CDR1 SQVTM and CDR2 ANQGSEA. Here the CDR3 reads CSVEGLAGGATDTQYF.